This T cell receptor beta chain was identified during a study of blood T cell repertoires in COVID-19. Across the whole study: Samples of COVID-19 (acute and convalescent) were obtained from the United States, Italy and Spain. Sample material is recorded as cDNA or gDNA derived from T cells, B-cell-depleted T cells, or PBMCs.

Authors' processing steps: By means of reference gene primer amplification, nucleated cell counts were estimated. Method: immunoSEQ multiplex PCR; TCRdb's copy keeps in-frame clones and lacks some. V and J calls and clone size are copied from that table; D and trimming were computed from the DNA. Found here are 270,000 or so clones, 89% of them singletons; the top ten hold just under 0.95%. Sequencing input: peripheral blood. The sequence derives from a woman in her forties who had recovered from COVID-19.

The CDR3 reads CASSLVDNYEQYF. Here the CDR3 DNA reads TGTGCCAGCAGCTTAGTCGACAACTACGAGCAGTACTTC. The chain couples TRBV7-8 to TRBJ2-7; D is unresolved. Trimming took 1 base from V and 3 from J, leaving 7 bases between them. The CDR3 loop spans 13 amino acids. Germline loops: CDR1 SGHVS, CDR2 FQNEAQ.